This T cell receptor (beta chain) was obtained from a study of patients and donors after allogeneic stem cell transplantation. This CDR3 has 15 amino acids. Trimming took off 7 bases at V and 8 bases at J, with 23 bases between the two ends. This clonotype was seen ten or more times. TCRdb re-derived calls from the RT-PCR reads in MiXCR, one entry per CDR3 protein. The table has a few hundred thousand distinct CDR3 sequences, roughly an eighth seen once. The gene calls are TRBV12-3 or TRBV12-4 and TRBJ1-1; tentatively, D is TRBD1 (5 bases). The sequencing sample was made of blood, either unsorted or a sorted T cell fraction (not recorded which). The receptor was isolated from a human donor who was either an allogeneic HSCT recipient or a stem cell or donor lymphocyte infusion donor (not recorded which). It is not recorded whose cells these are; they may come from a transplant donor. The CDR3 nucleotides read TGTGCCAGCACTTCAGGCAGGGTCCGTCAATCCGAAGCTTTCTTT. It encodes CASTSGRVRQSEAFF.